This T cell receptor beta chain was sequenced in a study of shared clonotypes between healthy human individuals (dated by TCRdb to about 2020). Describing the broader study: Three men and two women, aged 18 to 49 years, made up the cohort. For each donor, CD4 naive and CD4 memory were each run on three plates, CD8 naive on two plates, and CD8 memory on one plate. Blood TCR repertoires of a handful of healthy adults were deeply sequenced to estimate repertoire size and the extent of clonotype sharing between individuals. To increase sequencing depth and limit assay-specific biases, different laboratories used diverse techniques to prepare libraries and sequence TCR repertoires. Per donor, leukapheresis produced somewhere between about 0.9 and 9.5 billion PBMCs.

CDR1 is given as MNHEY and CDR2 as SVGAGI, both from the germline V gene. The CDR3, from cysteine to phenylalanine, totals 12 residues. The read is trimmed to its CDR3 DNA, 36 bases read in frame from base 1. V is shortened by 6 bases, J by 2 bases, and the region joining them spans 7 bases. This clone was seen more than once but under ten times. Its antigen is unknown. No clone much larger than this one lies a single base away; base qualities are absent. TCR CDR3 regions were amplified from genomic DNA by multiplex PCR using the deep immunoSEQ assay. Extracted genomic DNA from each cell subset was spread evenly across all wells of several immunoSEQ 96-well plates, with each plate serving as a replicate. For sorted subsets, 150 to 250 ng genomic DNA, equal to 25,000 to 35,000 T cell genomes, was loaded into each replicate PCR. Purified libraries were measured with a Qubit 3.0 fluorometer, size-checked on a Bioanalyzer 2100, and measured again with the KAPA Library Quantification kit. Each immunoSEQ 96-well plate was sequenced on its own single-read 150-cycle Illumina NextSeq 550 flow cell. The study's own analysis went as follows. The immunoSEQ output contained only junctional sequences without quality scores, so filtering could not match that applied to full-length reads. Sequences were annotated with PyIR, a Python wrapper for IgBLAST v1.9, and V/J genes and CDR3 were assigned using IMGT germline references. Any read was removed if the V/J assignment was weak (E-value above 1e-6), the CDR3 was missing, or the read contained stop codons, out-of-frame junctions, or ambiguous translated residues. V3J clonotypes were defined as sequences sharing the same inferred V gene, J gene, and CDR3 amino acid sequence. Percentage overlap between repertoires was computed as shared unique clonotypes divided by the size of the smaller repertoire. Repertoire richness was assessed with RTK rarefaction, the Chao1 estimator, and Recon v2.1 estimates of unobserved clonotypes. OLGA was used to compute generation probabilities for all TCRbeta clonotypes that the gDNA method yielded from a few donors. Here the immuneACCESS table is served through TCRdb, limited to in-frame sequences with V and J called. Missing clones are a known gap in these copies; in checked studies unresolved V genes cover under half, and the rest lacks a known reason. The V and J calls and clone size were taken over from that table, and D and trimming were inferred from the DNA. The sample contains millions of clones, 95% of them found a single time. 0.13% of the sample is in the top ten clones.

The investigation overall reported the following: Because the study included only a small number of donors, the genetic and exposure-history diversity represented was limited. Across several donors, about 5.2% of naive CD4, 3% to 3.5% of naive CD8, 2.3% of memory CD4, and 0.3% to 0.45% of memory CD8 clonotypes were shared. Higher generation probabilities were observed for clonotypes shared by all four sorted-subset donors than for non-shared clonotypes. Rarefaction of sorted-subset datasets indicated incomplete sequencing despite the large sequencing depth. Pairwise subsampling led to the expectation that sequencing depth would affect the degree of clonotype sharing among donors. Sampling was restricted to blood, and TCR repertoires in tissues likely differ from the TCR repertoires found in blood. Estimated clonotype richness was generally larger for naive than for memory subsets.

The donors were healthy, HIV-negative adults who had no recently reported acute infections or vaccinations. All donors were Caucasian adults living in Nashville, Tennessee, USA. CD4+ T cells were enriched by magnetic negative selection; naive cells were then positively selected on CD45RA, and the negative fraction formed the memory subset. Blood was obtained by leukapheresis, after which PBMCs were separated by Ficoll-Histopaque density gradient centrifugation and cryopreserved in liquid nitrogen vapor phase. Purity and quantity of every magnetically sorted T cell population were checked by analytical flow cytometry. Genomic DNA was isolated from every sorted fraction and measured by UV absorbance on a Nanodrop 2000c.

The sample comprised naive CD4+ T cells sorted from blood. The cell subset or site label here, explained by the study, means: CD45RA+ positively selected. The chain joins TRBV6-5 to TRBJ1-1, with the D gene not confidently named. This clonotype was obtained from a man between 18 and 29 years old in good health. DNA sequence: TGTGCCAGCAGCCCCTTCAACACTGAAGCTTTCTTT. This yields the protein CASSPFNTEAFF.